This T cell receptor (beta chain) was documented in a study of T-cell memory formation after mild COVID-19. Germline V CDR1 and CDR2: DFQATT, SNEGSKA (reference sequence). The CDR3 extends over 15 amino acids. The ends lost 5 bases at V and 7 bases at J; junction bases unmatched: 7. There are many counts of this clonotype. TCR alpha and TCR beta cDNA libraries carrying sample barcodes and UMIs came from 5'RACE with constant-segment primers. MiXCR, applied by TCRdb to the 5' RACE reads, yields one record per CDR3 protein. The sample has more than 45,000 distinct CDR3 sequences, 9.3% seen once. What was sequenced was PBMCs or a T cell subset sorted from them (not recorded which). The gene calls are TRBV20-1 and TRBJ2-1; 14 nucleotides align to TRBD2. This receptor was identified in an adult woman who had mild COVID-19 (a few samples of this study predate the infection). Cell type and time point are not known. In DNA form, the CDR3 reads TGCAGTGCTCTTAGACTAGCGGGAGGGCCAAATGAGCAGTTCTTC. Its protein is CSALRLAGGPNEQFF.